This T cell receptor beta chain was sequenced in a study of blood T cell repertoires in COVID-19 (dated by TCRdb to the early 2020s). Concerning the study at large: Samples from collaborators originated in the United States, Italy and Spain and spanned both the acute and convalescent phases of COVID-19. The prospective study material was composed of cDNA or gDNA derived from T cells, B-cell-depleted T cells, or PBMCs. The dataset comprised deeply sampled blood TCRbeta repertoires from subjects exposed to, actively infected with, or recovered from COVID-19. The repertoires were made available in a free public database intended to serve as a resource for research on the immune response to SARS-CoV-2. Samples were obtained from the ongoing ImmuneRACE study (first 160 participants) and from over 1,000 subjects provided by 6 global collaborators. The sample metadata nearly always contained a de-identified subject ID, COVID-19 status, age in years and sex. Where HLA class I and class II types were available, the types were taken from metadata supplied by the sample provider, not from assay-based typing. Here is what the overall study found, with its caveats: Clinical and demographic metadata were provided uncurated, with the amount varying by source and participant.

TCRbeta CDR3 regions were amplified from genomic DNA by means of the immunoSEQ Assay, a bias-controlled multiplex PCR. The study's processing was this. The number of nucleated cells in each sample was estimated from the amplification of reference gene primers within the assay. Sequence reads were collapsed and filtered to measure the absolute abundance of every unique TCRbeta CDR3 rearrangement. For each sample, productive Simpson clonality was calculated as the square root of Simpson's diversity index across productive rearrangements. TCRdb mirrors the immuneACCESS table, restricted to in-frame sequences. Some clones are absent from its copies; in checked studies, under half trace to an unresolved V gene, and the reason for the others is unknown. For V, J and clone size, that table is used; D and trimming come from the DNA. This sample comprises roughly 46,000 clones, about 84% of them detected only once. The ten largest clones represent roughly 10% of the sample.

Whole blood was collected in K2EDTA tubes by collaborating institutions according to the institutions' own protocols. Collaborator samples were shipped for TCRbeta analysis as frozen whole blood, isolated PBMCs, or DNA extracted from either sample type. Trimming takes 2 bases from V and 1 base from J, and the germline ends sit 10 bases apart. From a lookup of the germline V gene, CDR1 and CDR2 are SGHTA and FQGTGA. The CDR3 covers 15 residues, taking in both the cysteine and the phenylalanine. Only CDR3 DNA remains: 45 bases, in frame from the first base. About this clone itself: The target of this receptor is not known. No base quality information exists; no much larger clone differs at one position.

The chain links TRBV7-3 with TRBJ2-3; a confident D gene designation cannot be given. This TCR derives from a man between 60 and 70 years old with acute or convalescent COVID-19. The sequencing input was peripheral blood. The DNA sequence is given as TGTGCCAGCAGCTTACAACCCTCAGGCACAGATACGCAGTATTTT. Its protein reads: CASSLQPSGTDTQYF.